The clone carrying this T cell receptor (beta chain) was counted between two and nine times. Its antigen is unknown. Participants, patients aged 18 to 65, had newly diagnosed hyperthyroidism with a duration under 2 months. A patient was excluded if there was uncontrolled infection, other autoimmune disease, pregnancy or lactation. The data were obtained in a study of T cells in Graves' hyperthyroidism and ophthalmopathy. V was pared by 1 base and J by 6 bases, with 7 bases between. Germline V gene lookup returns CDR1 LGHDT and CDR2 YNNKEL (reference sequence). The length of the CDR3 is 13 residues. Study results and limitations: Progression to ophthalmopathy was predicted a median of 6.5 months early. Blood held most thyroid clonotypes expanded above 0.001 frequency.

TCR beta CDR3 regions were amplified from RNA transcripts. The TCR CDR3 was amplified in a first-round RT-PCR using the HTBI primer set. TCRdb re-called the multiplex PCR reads with MiXCR, one entry per CDR3 protein. The data contain about 210,000 distinct CDR3 sequences, 17% of them singletons. The origin of this receptor is a man over 45 with Graves' hyperthyroidism. Material for sequencing was blood. V is TRBV3-1 and J is TRBJ2-1; TRBD1 might be the D (6 bases). In DNA form, the CDR3 reads TGTGCCAGCAGCCAAGGGACAGTCAATGAGCAGTTCTTC. As protein: CASSQGTVNEQFF.